These T cell receptor beta chains were read from a single sample in a study of cytomegalovirus exposure and HLA in healthy donors. The repertoire was sequenced with immunoSEQ multiplex PCR; TCRdb's copy has only in-frame clones and lacks some. The sample has over 150,000 clones, just over 75% seen once. The sequencing sample was made of PBMCs. All receptors come from a woman aged 55-69 years in good health and CMV-seropositive. Each CDR3 is given with its conserved first and last residue. Fields, in order: clone size, V gene, J gene, D gene, CDR3 DNA, CDR3 protein. D genes are given only for firm matches. Size tells how often a clone was seen (once, few, many) or the class of an expanded clone, and some rows leave it out.

clone size: NA
V gene: TRBV28
J gene: TRBJ2-7
D gene: TRBD1
CDR3 DNA: TGTGCCAGCAGTTGGGGGACAGGGGGCTACGAGCAGTACTTC
CDR3 protein: CASSWGTGGYEQYF

clone size: NA
V gene: TRBV6-5
J gene: TRBJ1-3
D gene: NA
CDR3 DNA: TGTGCCAGCAGTCTGACAGTCCAATCTGGAGACACCATATATTTT
CDR3 protein: CASSLTVQSGDTIYF

clone size: NA
V gene: TRBV6-1
J gene: TRBJ2-7
D gene: TRBD2
CDR3 DNA: TGTGCCAGCAGTGTTGAAGCGGGAGTGGGGCACGAGCAGTACTTC
CDR3 protein: CASSVEAGVGHEQYF

clone size: NA
V gene: TRBV12-5
J gene: TRBJ1-1
D gene: NA
CDR3 DNA: TGTGCTAGTGGCCCCACAGGGAGAATCACTGAAGCTTTCTTT
CDR3 protein: CASGPTGRITEAFF

clone size: NA
V gene: TRBV5-1
J gene: TRBJ1-1
D gene: NA
CDR3 DNA: TGCGCCAGCAGTCAGGGGAACACTGAAGCTTTCTTT
CDR3 protein: CASSQGNTEAFF

clone size: NA
V gene: TRBV6-1
J gene: TRBJ1-5
D gene: NA
CDR3 DNA: TGTGCCAGCAGTGACGCGACAGGAAATCAGCCCCAGCATTTT
CDR3 protein: CASSDATGNQPQHF

clone size: few
V gene: TRBV5-4
J gene: TRBJ1-1
D gene: TRBD1
CDR3 DNA: TGTGCCAGCACCCCGACAGGGGGATTGGGGCTGAACACTGAAGCTTTCTTT
CDR3 protein: CASTPTGGLGLNTEAFF

clone size: NA
V gene: TRBV27
J gene: TRBJ2-3
D gene: NA
CDR3 DNA: TGTGCCAGCAGTTTTCGTAGGAGGGCCGGCGGAGCAGATACGCAGTATTTT
CDR3 protein: CASSFRRRAGGADTQYF

clone size: NA
V gene: TRBV28
J gene: TRBJ1-2
D gene: NA
CDR3 DNA: TGTGCCAGCTTTCCCTCGGCGGGGGAAGGCTACACCTTC
CDR3 protein: CASFPSAGEGYTF

clone size: few
V gene: TRBV27
J gene: TRBJ2-7
D gene: NA
CDR3 DNA: TGTGCCAGCAGCCCGACAGTTCGCGGCTCCTACGAGCAGTACTTC
CDR3 protein: CASSPTVRGSYEQYF

clone size: NA
V gene: TRBV6-5
J gene: TRBJ1-3
D gene: NA
CDR3 DNA: TGTGCCAGCAGAGCGGCAGGGGACACCATATATTTT
CDR3 protein: CASRAAGDTIYF

clone size: NA
V gene: TRBV6-4
J gene: TRBJ2-2
D gene: NA
CDR3 DNA: TGTGCCAGCAGTGAGCAGGGTTCCGGGGAGCTGTTTTTT
CDR3 protein: CASSEQGSGELFF

clone size: NA
V gene: TRBV30
J gene: TRBJ2-2
D gene: TRBD2
CDR3 DNA: TGTGCCTGGGCCACGAGCGGGAGGGCCGCTGGGGAGCTGTTTTTT
CDR3 protein: CAWATSGRAAGELFF

clone size: NA
V gene: TRBV28
J gene: TRBJ1-2
D gene: NA
CDR3 DNA: TGTGCCAGCAGTTTTCGACAGTTGCTAAACGGCTACACCTTC
CDR3 protein: CASSFRQLLNGYTF

clone size: NA
V gene: TRBV7-9
J gene: TRBJ1-2
D gene: NA
CDR3 DNA: TGTGCCAGCAGCTTAGGACAGGAGAGTGCGTATGGCTACACCTTC
CDR3 protein: CASSLGQESAYGYTF

clone size: NA
V gene: TRBV6-1
J gene: TRBJ1-1
D gene: NA
CDR3 DNA: TGTGCCAGCAGCCAGCGCCAGGGGAACACTGAAGCTTTCTTT
CDR3 protein: CASSQRQGNTEAFF

clone size: NA
V gene: TRBV5-1
J gene: TRBJ1-4
D gene: NA
CDR3 DNA: TGCGCCAGCAGCCAAGATCGGGCAGGGACTAATGAAAAACTGTTTTTT
CDR3 protein: CASSQDRAGTNEKLFF

clone size: NA
V gene: TRBV21-1
J gene: TRBJ2-2
D gene: NA
CDR3 DNA: TGTGCCAGCAGCAAAGAGGACTTGGACACCGGGGAGCTGTTTTTT
CDR3 protein: CASSKEDLDTGELFF

clone size: NA
V gene: TRBV11-2
J gene: TRBJ2-2
D gene: TRBD1
CDR3 DNA: TGTGCCAGCAGCGCCGACAGGGGTGCCGGGGAGCTGTTTTTT
CDR3 protein: CASSADRGAGELFF

clone size: NA
V gene: TRBV19
J gene: TRBJ1-4
D gene: NA
CDR3 DNA: TGTGCCAGTAAAGATACAGCCACAACTAATGAAAAACTGTTTTTT
CDR3 protein: CASKDTATTNEKLFF

clone size: NA
V gene: TRBV2
J gene: TRBJ1-4
D gene: TRBD1
CDR3 DNA: TGTGCCTCCCGGGACAGGGGATTACCTAATGAAAAACTGTTTTTT
CDR3 protein: CASRDRGLPNEKLFF

clone size: NA
V gene: TRBV5-4
J gene: TRBJ2-3
D gene: TRBD2
CDR3 DNA: TGTGCCAGCAGCTTGGGGGACTACACAGATACGCAGTATTTT
CDR3 protein: CASSLGDYTDTQYF

clone size: NA
V gene: TRBV7-8
J gene: TRBJ1-1
D gene: NA
CDR3 DNA: TGTGCCAGCAGCTTGCGGGGGAAGACCGACCTGAACACTGAAGCTTTCTTT
CDR3 protein: CASSLRGKTDLNTEAFF

clone size: NA
V gene: TRBV5-3
J gene: TRBJ2-7
D gene: TRBD2
CDR3 DNA: TGTGCCAGAAGCGCCGGACTAGCGGGGACCTACGAGCAGTACTTC
CDR3 protein: CARSAGLAGTYEQYF

clone size: NA
V gene: TRBV28
J gene: TRBJ1-2
D gene: NA
CDR3 DNA: TGTGCCAGTGGACAGCCTAACTATGGCTACACCTTC
CDR3 protein: CASGQPNYGYTF

clone size: NA
V gene: TRBV5-1
J gene: TRBJ1-2
D gene: NA
CDR3 DNA: TGCGCCAGCAGCCCTGCGGCGACGGGTGACAACTATGGCTACACCTTC
CDR3 protein: CASSPAATGDNYGYTF

clone size: NA
V gene: TRBV6-6
J gene: TRBJ2-7
D gene: TRBD1
CDR3 DNA: TGTGCCAGCAGTCCAGGGACAGGGAGGGACGAGCAGTACTTC
CDR3 protein: CASSPGTGRDEQYF

clone size: NA
V gene: TRBV7-9
J gene: TRBJ1-1
D gene: NA
CDR3 DNA: TGTGCCAGCAGTTTACTCAGATCAGGGCAAGCCATGAACACTGAAGCTTTCTTT
CDR3 protein: CASSLLRSGQAMNTEAFF

clone size: NA
V gene: TRBV7-2
J gene: TRBJ1-2
D gene: NA
CDR3 DNA: TGTGCCAGCAGCTTAGCGCCCGGGACAAACAACTATGGCTACACCTTC
CDR3 protein: CASSLAPGTNNYGYTF

clone size: NA
V gene: TRBV28
J gene: TRBJ1-2
D gene: TRBD1
CDR3 DNA: TGTGCCAGCAGTTTTTTGGGACAGATACTCTTC
CDR3 protein: CASSFLGQILF

clone size: NA
V gene: TRBV5-4
J gene: TRBJ1-4
D gene: NA
CDR3 DNA: TGTGCCAGCAGCTCGGGTGTCACTAATGAAAAACTGTTTTTT
CDR3 protein: CASSSGVTNEKLFF

clone size: NA
V gene: TRBV29-1
J gene: TRBJ2-3
D gene: NA
CDR3 DNA: TGCAGCGTTGAAGAACAGGATGGAGATACGCAGTATTTT
CDR3 protein: CSVEEQDGDTQYF

clone size: NA
V gene: TRBV28
J gene: TRBJ2-1
D gene: NA
CDR3 DNA: TGTGCCAGCGGGCTGCCGCCTGAGCAGTTCTTC
CDR3 protein: CASGLPPEQFF

clone size: once
V gene: TRBV5-1
J gene: TRBJ2-7
D gene: TRBD1
CDR3 DNA: TGCGCCAGCACCCCCGGACAGGGGTTTGGCGACGAGCAGTACTTC
CDR3 protein: CASTPGQGFGDEQYF

clone size: once
V gene: TRBV4-1
J gene: TRBJ2-5
D gene: TRBD2
CDR3 DNA: TGCGCCAGCAGCCAAAGCGGGGGCTGGGAGACCCAGTACTTC
CDR3 protein: CASSQSGGWETQYF

clone size: NA
V gene: TRBV5-4
J gene: TRBJ2-1
D gene: TRBD2
CDR3 DNA: TGTGCCAGCAGCCCCTTCGTGGTAGTAGCGGGGGGGCTCAATGAGCAGTTCTTC
CDR3 protein: CASSPFVVVAGGLNEQFF

clone size: NA
V gene: TRBV5-4
J gene: TRBJ2-7
D gene: TRBD2
CDR3 DNA: TGTGCCAGCAGCCTGGGACTAGCGGAGAGCTCCTACGAGCAGTACTTC
CDR3 protein: CASSLGLAESSYEQYF

clone size: NA
V gene: TRBV7-6
J gene: TRBJ2-2
D gene: TRBD2
CDR3 DNA: TGTGCCAGCAGCCTTCTAGCGGGAGTTTGGGGACCCGGGGAGCTGTTTTTT
CDR3 protein: CASSLLAGVWGPGELFF

clone size: NA
V gene: TRBV30
J gene: TRBJ2-3
D gene: NA
CDR3 DNA: TGTGCCTGGAGCCCTTTTACAGATACGCAGTATTTT
CDR3 protein: CAWSPFTDTQYF

clone size: NA
V gene: TRBV7-9
J gene: TRBJ1-2
D gene: NA
CDR3 DNA: TGTGCCAGCAGCCCTACCGACAGGTTCAACTATGGCTACACCTTC
CDR3 protein: CASSPTDRFNYGYTF

clone size: NA
V gene: TRBV7-2
J gene: TRBJ2-7
D gene: NA
CDR3 DNA: TGTGCCAGCAGCTTAGAGGGCAGGGGCCACGAGCAGTACTTC
CDR3 protein: CASSLEGRGHEQYF

clone size: NA
V gene: TRBV6-5
J gene: TRBJ1-3
D gene: NA
CDR3 DNA: TGTGCCAGCAGTTCGGGGGGTTGGGACACCATATATTTT
CDR3 protein: CASSSGGWDTIYF

clone size: NA
V gene: TRBV30
J gene: TRBJ1-3
D gene: NA
CDR3 DNA: TGTGCCTGGAGTGTACAGAACACCATATATTTT
CDR3 protein: CAWSVQNTIYF

clone size: NA
V gene: TRBV28
J gene: TRBJ2-1
D gene: TRBD2
CDR3 DNA: TGTGCCAGCAGCCAAGTTGTGCTAGCGGGAGAGAGCTCCTACAATGAGCAGTTCTTC
CDR3 protein: CASSQVVLAGESSYNEQFF

clone size: NA
V gene: TRBV7-2
J gene: TRBJ2-7
D gene: NA
CDR3 DNA: TGTGCCAGCAGCCTATATTTCGAGCAGTACTTC
CDR3 protein: CASSLYFEQYF

clone size: NA
V gene: TRBV7-2
J gene: TRBJ2-2
D gene: NA
CDR3 DNA: TGTGCCAGCAGCTTAGATATGGCCTTTTCGTCCGGGGAGCTGTTTTTT
CDR3 protein: CASSLDMAFSSGELFF

clone size: few
V gene: TRBV9
J gene: TRBJ2-7
D gene: NA
CDR3 DNA: TGTGCCAGCAGCGTAGCCCTCCGGGACGAGCAGTACTTC
CDR3 protein: CASSVALRDEQYF

clone size: NA
V gene: TRBV5-4
J gene: TRBJ2-5
D gene: NA
CDR3 DNA: TGTGCCAGCAGCCCCTCCGCGGCAGGGATGGAGACCCAGTACTTC
CDR3 protein: CASSPSAAGMETQYF

clone size: NA
V gene: TRBV2
J gene: TRBJ1-6
D gene: TRBD1
CDR3 DNA: TGTGCCAGCCTTGAGACAGGGGAACGTCCACCCCTCCACTTT
CDR3 protein: CASLETGERPPLHF

clone size: once
V gene: TRBV19
J gene: TRBJ2-3
D gene: TRBD2
CDR3 DNA: TGTGCCAGCTCCTCGAGCGGGGCCCCGGCAGATACGCAGTATTTT
CDR3 protein: CASSSSGAPADTQYF

clone size: NA
V gene: TRBV19
J gene: TRBJ2-2
D gene: NA
CDR3 DNA: TGTGCCAGTAGTATATCAGGGAACACCGGGGAGCTGTTTTTT
CDR3 protein: CASSISGNTGELFF

clone size: NA
V gene: TRBV5-6
J gene: TRBJ1-2
D gene: NA
CDR3 DNA: TGTGCCAGCAGCTTGGACAGCAGAGCTAACTATGGCTACACCTTC
CDR3 protein: CASSLDSRANYGYTF

clone size: once
V gene: TRBV28
J gene: TRBJ2-7
D gene: TRBD1
CDR3 DNA: TGTGCCAGCAGTCCTCGACAGGGGACCTACGAGCAGTACTTC
CDR3 protein: CASSPRQGTYEQYF

clone size: NA
V gene: TRBV7-9
J gene: TRBJ1-5
D gene: TRBD1
CDR3 DNA: TGTGCCAGCAGCGGGACAGGTCGTCAGCCCCAGCATTTT
CDR3 protein: CASSGTGRQPQHF